This T cell receptor beta chain was recovered during a study of blood T cell repertoires in COVID-19. This clone appeared a few times. V shed 3 bases, J shed 0 bases, and the junction held 5 bases outside the gene matches. CDR1 is MNHEY and CDR2 is SMNVEV in the germline V gene (reference sequence). The CDR3 runs to 15 residues. Measured with immunoSEQ multiplex PCR; TCRdb has only the in-frame clones, and not every one. The sample yields around 220,000 clones, about nine tenths seen once. Sequenced sample: peripheral blood. The TCR sequence derives from a woman aged 50 to 65 with acute or convalescent COVID-19. This sequence joins TRBV27 and TRBJ2-7, with 7 bases lining up with TRBD2. In DNA form, the CDR3 reads TGTGCCAGCAGTTTCGGGCGGGGGAGCTCCTACGAGCAGTACTTC. Protein product: CASSFGRGSSYEQYF.